A single T cell receptor (beta chain) is shown here with its context. Antigen unknown. The germline CDR1 and CDR2 sequences are SGHVS and FQNEAQ. V was trimmed by 3 bases and J by 0 bases, leaving 11 bases between them. The CDR3 consists of 16 residues. The data were produced by immunoSEQ multiplex PCR, yet TCRdb's version contains in-frame clones alone and is incomplete. The sample lists about 34,000 clones, around 94% occurring once. This sample is part of a study of T cells in localized non-small cell lung cancer. Study-wide results and caveats: Adjacent lung held a median roughly 54 of the top 100 tumor clones.

This TCR came from a woman aged 35-75 years with stage I lung adenocarcinoma. This material consisted of peripheral blood, taken before any cancer treatment. This sequence joins TRBV7-8 and TRBJ2-2; D uncertain. CDR3 region: CASSFKKTTNTGELFF. The CDR3 bases are TGTGCCAGCAGCTTCAAGAAAACAACGAACACCGGGGAGCTGTTTTTT.